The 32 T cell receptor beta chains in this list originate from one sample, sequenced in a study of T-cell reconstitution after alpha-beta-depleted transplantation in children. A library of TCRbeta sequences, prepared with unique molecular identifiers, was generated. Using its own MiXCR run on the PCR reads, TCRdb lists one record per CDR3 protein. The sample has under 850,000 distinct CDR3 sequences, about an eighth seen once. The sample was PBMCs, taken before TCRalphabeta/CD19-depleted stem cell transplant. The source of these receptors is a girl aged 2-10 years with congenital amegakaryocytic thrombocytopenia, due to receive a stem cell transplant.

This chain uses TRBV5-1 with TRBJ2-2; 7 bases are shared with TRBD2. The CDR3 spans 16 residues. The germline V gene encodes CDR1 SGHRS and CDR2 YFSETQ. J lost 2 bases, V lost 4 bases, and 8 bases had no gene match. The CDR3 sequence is CASSPGLGANTGELFF. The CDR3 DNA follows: TGCGCCAGCAGCCCCGGACTAGGAGCTAACACCGGGGAGCTGTTTTTT.

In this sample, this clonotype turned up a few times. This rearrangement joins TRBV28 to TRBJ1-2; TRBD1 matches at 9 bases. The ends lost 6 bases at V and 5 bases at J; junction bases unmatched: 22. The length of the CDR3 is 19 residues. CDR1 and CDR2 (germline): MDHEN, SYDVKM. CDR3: CASSSLRQGVRGLGYGYTF. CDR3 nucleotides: TGTGCCAGCAGCTCCCTGAGACAGGGGGTTCGGGGTTTGGGTTATGGCTACACCTTC.

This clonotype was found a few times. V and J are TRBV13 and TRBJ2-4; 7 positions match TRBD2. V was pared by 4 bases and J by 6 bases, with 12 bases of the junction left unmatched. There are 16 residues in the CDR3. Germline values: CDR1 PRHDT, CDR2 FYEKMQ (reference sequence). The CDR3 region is CASSSGEAGLRNIQYF. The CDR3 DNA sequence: TGTGCCAGCAGCTCCGGAGAAGCGGGGCTCCGAAACATTCAGTACTTC. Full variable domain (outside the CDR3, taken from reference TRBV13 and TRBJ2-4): AAGVIQSPRHLIKEKRETATLKCYPIPRHDTVYWYQQGPGQDPQFLISFYEKMQSDKGSIPDRFSAQQFSDYHSELNMSSLELGDSALYFCASSSGEAGLRNIQYFGAGTRLSVL.

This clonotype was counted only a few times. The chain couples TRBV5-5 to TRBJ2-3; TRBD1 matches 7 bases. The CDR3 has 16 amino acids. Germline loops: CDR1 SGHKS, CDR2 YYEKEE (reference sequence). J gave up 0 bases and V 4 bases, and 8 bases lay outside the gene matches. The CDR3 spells CASSRGTAQSTDTQYF. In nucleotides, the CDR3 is TGTGCCAGCAGCCGTGGGACAGCCCAAAGCACAGATACGCAGTATTTT.

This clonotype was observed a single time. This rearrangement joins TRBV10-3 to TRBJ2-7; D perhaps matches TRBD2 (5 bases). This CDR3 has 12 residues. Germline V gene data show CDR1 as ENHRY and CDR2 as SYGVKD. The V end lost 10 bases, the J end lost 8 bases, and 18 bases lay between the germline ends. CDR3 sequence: CATRDLEYQQYF. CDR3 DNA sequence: TGTGCCACGAGGGATTTAGAGTATCAGCAGTACTTC.

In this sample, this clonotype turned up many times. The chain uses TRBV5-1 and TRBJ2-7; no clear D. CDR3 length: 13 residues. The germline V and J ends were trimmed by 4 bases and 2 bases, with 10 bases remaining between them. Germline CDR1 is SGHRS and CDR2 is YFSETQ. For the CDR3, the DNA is TGCGCCAGCAGCGACGGGTCGACCTACGAGCAGTACTTC. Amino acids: CASSDGSTYEQYF.

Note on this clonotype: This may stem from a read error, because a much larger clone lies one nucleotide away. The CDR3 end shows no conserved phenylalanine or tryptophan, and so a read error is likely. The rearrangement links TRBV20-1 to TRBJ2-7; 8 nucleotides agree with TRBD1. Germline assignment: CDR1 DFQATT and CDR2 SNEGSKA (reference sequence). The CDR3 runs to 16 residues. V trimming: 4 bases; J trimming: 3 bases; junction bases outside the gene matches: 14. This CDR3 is CSAKSPMDRADYEQYL. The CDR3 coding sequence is TGCAGTGCTAAATCTCCGATGGACAGGGCAGACTACGAGCAGTACCTC.

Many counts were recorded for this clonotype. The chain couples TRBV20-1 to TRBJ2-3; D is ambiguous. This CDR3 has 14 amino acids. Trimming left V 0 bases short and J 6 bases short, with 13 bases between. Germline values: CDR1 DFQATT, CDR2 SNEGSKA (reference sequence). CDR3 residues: CSAREANGRDTQYF. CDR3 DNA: TGCAGTGCTAGAGAGGCAAACGGTCGCGATACGCAGTATTTT.

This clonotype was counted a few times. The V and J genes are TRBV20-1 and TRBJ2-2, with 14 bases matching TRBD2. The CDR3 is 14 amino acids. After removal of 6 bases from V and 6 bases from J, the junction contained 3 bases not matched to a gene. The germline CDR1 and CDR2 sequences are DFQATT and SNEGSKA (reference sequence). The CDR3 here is CSAPGLAGAGELFF. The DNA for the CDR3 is TGCAGTGCCCCGGGACTAGCGGGAGCCGGGGAGCTGTTTTTT.

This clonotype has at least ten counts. The CDR3 is CATSRGGGEQYF. The CDR3 nucleotides are TGTGCCACCAGCAGAGGGGGCGGCGAGCAGTACTTC. The chain has TRBV15 and TRBJ2-7, with a possible D match to TRBD1 (5 bases). The ends were cut back, 1 base at V and 6 bases at J, with 7 bases in the middle. Germline-derived CDR1 and CDR2 are LNHNV and YYDKDF (reference sequence). The CDR3 consists of 12 residues.

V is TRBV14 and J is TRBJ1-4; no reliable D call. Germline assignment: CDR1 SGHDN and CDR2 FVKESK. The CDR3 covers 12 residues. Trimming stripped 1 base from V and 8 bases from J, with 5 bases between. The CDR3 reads CASSQVREKLFF. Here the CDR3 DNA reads TGTGCCAGCAGCCAAGTGCGGGAAAAACTGTTTTTT.

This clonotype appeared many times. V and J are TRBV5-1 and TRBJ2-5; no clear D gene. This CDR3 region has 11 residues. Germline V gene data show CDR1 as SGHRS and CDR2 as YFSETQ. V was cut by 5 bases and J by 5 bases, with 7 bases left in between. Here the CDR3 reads CASRSIETQYF. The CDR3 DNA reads TGCGCCAGCAGGTCCATTGAGACCCAGTACTTC.

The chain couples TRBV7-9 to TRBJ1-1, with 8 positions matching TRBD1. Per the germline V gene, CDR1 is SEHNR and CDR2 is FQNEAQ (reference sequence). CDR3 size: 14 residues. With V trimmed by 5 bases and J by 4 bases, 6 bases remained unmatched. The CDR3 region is CASSTGQGSTEAFF. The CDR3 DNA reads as TGTGCCAGCAGCACCGGACAGGGATCCACTGAAGCTTTCTTT.

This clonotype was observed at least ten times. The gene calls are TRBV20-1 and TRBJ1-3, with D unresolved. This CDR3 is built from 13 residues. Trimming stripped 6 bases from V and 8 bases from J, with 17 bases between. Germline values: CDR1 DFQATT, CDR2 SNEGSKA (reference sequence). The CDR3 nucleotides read TGCAGTGCCCCTACCCGGGGATCGGACACCATATATTTT. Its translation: CSAPTRGSDTIYF.

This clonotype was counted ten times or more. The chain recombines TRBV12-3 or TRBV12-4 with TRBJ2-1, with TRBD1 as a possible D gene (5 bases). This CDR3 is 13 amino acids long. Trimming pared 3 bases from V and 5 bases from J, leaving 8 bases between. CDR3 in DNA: TGTGCCAGCAGTTTTTTAGGGGACAATGAGCAGTTCTTC. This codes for CASSFLGDNEQFF.

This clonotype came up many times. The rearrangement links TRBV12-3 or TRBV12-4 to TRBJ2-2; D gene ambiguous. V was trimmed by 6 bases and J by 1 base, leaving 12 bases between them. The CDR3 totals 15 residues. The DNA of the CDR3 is TGTGCCAGCAGCCCGCGGAGAGGGAACACCGGGGAGCTGTTTTTT. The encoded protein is CASSPRRGNTGELFF.

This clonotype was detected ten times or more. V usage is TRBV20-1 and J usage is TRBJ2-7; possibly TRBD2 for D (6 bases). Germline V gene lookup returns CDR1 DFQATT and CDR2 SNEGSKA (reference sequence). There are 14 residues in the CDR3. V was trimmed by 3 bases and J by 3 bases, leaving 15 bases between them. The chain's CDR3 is CSASFRGSSYEQYF. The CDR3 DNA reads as TGCAGTGCTAGTTTTCGGGGGTCAAGCTACGAGCAGTACTTC.

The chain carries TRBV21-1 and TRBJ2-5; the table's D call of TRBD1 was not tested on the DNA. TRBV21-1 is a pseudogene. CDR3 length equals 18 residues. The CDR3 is CASSKAGDRRTAIETQYF. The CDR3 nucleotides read TGTGCCAGCAGCAAAGCTGGGGACCGGCGGACGGCCATAGAGACCCAGTACTTC.

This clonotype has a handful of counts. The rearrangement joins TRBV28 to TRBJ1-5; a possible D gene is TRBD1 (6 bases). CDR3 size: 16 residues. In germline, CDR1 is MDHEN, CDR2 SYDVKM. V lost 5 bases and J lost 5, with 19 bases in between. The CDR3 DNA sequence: TGTGCCAGCAGTCGTACACTTTACAGGGTTGATCAGCCCCAGCATTTT. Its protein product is CASSRTLYRVDQPQHF.

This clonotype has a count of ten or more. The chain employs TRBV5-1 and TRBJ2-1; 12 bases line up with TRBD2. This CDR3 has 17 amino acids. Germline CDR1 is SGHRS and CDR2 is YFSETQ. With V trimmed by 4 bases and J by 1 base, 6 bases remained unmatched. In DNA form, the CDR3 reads TGCGCCAGCAGCCCTCCGACTAGCGGGAGTTCCTACAATGAGCAGTTCTTC. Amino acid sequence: CASSPPTSGSSYNEQFF.

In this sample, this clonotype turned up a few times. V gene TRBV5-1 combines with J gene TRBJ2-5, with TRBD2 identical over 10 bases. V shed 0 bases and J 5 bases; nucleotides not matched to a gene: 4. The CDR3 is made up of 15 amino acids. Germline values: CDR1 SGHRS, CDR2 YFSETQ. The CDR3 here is CASSLAGTSDETQYF. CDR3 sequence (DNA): TGCGCCAGCAGCTTGGCCGGGACTAGCGATGAGACCCAGTACTTC.

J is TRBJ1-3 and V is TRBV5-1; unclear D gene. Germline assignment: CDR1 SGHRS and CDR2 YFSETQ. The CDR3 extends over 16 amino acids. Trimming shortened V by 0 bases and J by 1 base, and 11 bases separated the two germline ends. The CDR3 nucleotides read TGCGCCAGCAGCTTGGCCCACCCGGAGTCTGGAAACACCATATATTTT. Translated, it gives CASSLAHPESGNTIYF.

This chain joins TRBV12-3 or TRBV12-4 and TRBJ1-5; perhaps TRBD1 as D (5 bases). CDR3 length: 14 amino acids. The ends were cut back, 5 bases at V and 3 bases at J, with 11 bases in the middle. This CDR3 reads CASSPRQLNQPQHF. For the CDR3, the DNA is TGTGCCAGCAGTCCCCGACAGCTCAATCAGCCCCAGCATTTT.

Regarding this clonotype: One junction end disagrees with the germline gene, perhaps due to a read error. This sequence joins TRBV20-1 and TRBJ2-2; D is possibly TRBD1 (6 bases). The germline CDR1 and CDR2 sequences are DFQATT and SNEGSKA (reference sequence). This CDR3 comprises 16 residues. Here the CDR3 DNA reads TGCTGTGCTAGAGACGCAGGGGCCGCTAACACCGGGGAGCTGTTTTTT. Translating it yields CCARDAGAANTGELFF.

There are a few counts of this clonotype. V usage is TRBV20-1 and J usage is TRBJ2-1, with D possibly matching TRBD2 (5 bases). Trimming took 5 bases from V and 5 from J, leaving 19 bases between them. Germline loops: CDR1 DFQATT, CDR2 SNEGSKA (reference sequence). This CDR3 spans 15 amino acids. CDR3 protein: CSADWADRGHNEQFF. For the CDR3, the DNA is TGCAGTGCTGATTGGGCTGATCGAGGGCACAATGAGCAGTTCTTC.

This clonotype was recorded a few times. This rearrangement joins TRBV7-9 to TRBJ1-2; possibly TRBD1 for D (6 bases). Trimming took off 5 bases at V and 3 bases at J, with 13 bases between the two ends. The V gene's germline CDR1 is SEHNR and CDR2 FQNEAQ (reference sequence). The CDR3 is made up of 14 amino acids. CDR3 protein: CASSPEPGDYGYTF. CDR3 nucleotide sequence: TGTGCCAGCAGCCCAGAGCCAGGGGACTATGGCTACACCTTC.

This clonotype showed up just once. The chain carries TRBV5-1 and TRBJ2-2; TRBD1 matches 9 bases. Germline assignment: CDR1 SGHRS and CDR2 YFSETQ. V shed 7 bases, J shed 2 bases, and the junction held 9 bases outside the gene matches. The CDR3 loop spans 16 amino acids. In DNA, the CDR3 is TGCGCCAGCGCTGACCCGGGACAGGGAAACACCGGGGAGCTGTTTTTT. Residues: CASADPGQGNTGELFF.

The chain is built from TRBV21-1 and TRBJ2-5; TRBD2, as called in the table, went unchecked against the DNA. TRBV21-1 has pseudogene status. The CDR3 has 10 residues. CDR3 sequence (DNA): TGTGCCAGCCCTCCCCGCCCGGAGTACTTC. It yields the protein CASPPRPEYF.

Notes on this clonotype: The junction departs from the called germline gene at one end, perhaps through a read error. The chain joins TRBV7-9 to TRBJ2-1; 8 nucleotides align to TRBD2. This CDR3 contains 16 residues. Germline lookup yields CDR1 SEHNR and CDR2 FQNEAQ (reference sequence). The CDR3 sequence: CASILLGLADYSEQFF. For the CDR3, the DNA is TGTGCCAGCATCTTGTTAGGACTAGCAGATTACAGTGAGCAGTTCTTC.

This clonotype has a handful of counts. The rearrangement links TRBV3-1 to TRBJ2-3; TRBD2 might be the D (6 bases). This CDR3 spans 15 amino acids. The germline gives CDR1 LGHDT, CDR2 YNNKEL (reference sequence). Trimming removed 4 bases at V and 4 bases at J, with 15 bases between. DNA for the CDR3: TGTGCCAGCAGCCCTCGTGGGGAGGCCGCAGATACGCAGTATTTT. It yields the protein CASSPRGEAADTQYF.

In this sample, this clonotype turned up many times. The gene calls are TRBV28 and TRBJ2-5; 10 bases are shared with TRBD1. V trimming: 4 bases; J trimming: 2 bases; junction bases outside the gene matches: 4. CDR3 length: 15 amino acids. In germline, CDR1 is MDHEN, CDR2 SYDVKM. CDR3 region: CASSYGQGEQETQYF. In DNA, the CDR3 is TGTGCCAGCAGTTATGGACAGGGGGAACAAGAGACCCAGTACTTC. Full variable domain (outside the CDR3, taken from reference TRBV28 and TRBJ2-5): DVKVTQSSRYLVKRTGEKVFLECVQDMDHENMFWYRQDPGLGLRLIYFSYDVKMKEKGDIPEGYSVSREKKERFSLILESASTNQTSMYLCASSYGQGEQETQYFGPGTRLLVL.

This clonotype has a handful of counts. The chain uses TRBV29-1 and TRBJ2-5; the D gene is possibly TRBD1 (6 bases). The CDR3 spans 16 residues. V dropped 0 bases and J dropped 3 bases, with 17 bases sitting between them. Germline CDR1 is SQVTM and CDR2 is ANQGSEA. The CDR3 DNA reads TGCAGCGTTGAAGATCTCCGCCGACAGGTTAAAGAGACCCAGTACTTC. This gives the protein CSVEDLRRQVKETQYF.